This TCR beta chain came from a study of blood T cell repertoires in COVID-19. Points on this clone: Other DNA sequences in this specimen translate into the identical CDR3.

Original data processing: By means of reference gene primer amplification, nucleated cell counts were estimated. Libraries were prepared by immunoSEQ multiplex PCR; TCRdb keeps only in-frame clonotypes and omits some of them. V, J and clone size were drawn from that table, and D and trimming were deduced from the DNA. The data contain 250,000 to 400,000 clones, approximately 90% of them seen just once; the ten biggest clones take up approximately 1.6%. A Seattle source enrolled patients during active infection and followed them longitudinally. The sample consisted of peripheral blood. This clonotype was obtained from a woman between 25 and 40 years old with COVID-19, enrolled during active disease.

CDR3 DNA: TGTGCCAGTAGTAACCTAGCGGACATGTTCTTC. It specifies CASSNLADMFF. The chain uses TRBV19 and TRBJ2-1; 7 bases match TRBD2. With 4 bases clipped from V and 15 bases from J, the junction kept 6 bases outside the gene matches. The germline V gene encodes CDR1 LNHDA and CDR2 SQIVND (reference sequence). CDR3 length: 11 residues.